These 12 T cell receptor beta chains came from one sample sequenced in a study of blood T cell repertoires in COVID-19. Produced via immunoSEQ multiplex PCR; TCRdb's table is partial and in-frame only. The profile covers around 360,000 clones, with 70% to 90% appearing a single time and 8% to 13% taken by the ten largest. The sequencing sample was made of peripheral blood. All receptors derive from a woman aged 30 to 39 with COVID-19, enrolled during active disease.

The CDR3 spells CATAGQGLAGGELFF. The CDR3 bases are TGTGCCACCGCCGGACAGGGACTAGCGGGAGGGGAGCTGTTTTTT. The V and J genes are TRBV2 and TRBJ2-2; TRBD2 matches at 13 bases. The CDR3 runs to 15 residues. V shed 10 bases and J 8 bases; nucleotides not matched to a gene: 10. Germline V lookup: CDR1 SNHLY, CDR2 FYNNEI.

The chain couples TRBV19 to TRBJ2-5; 14 bases map to TRBD2. Losses at the gene ends were 5 bases for V and 5 bases for J; bases not matched to a gene: 7. The germline V gene encodes CDR1 LNHDA and CDR2 SQIVND (reference sequence). This CDR3 comprises 16 residues. The chain's CDR3 is CASSSGLAGAIETQYF. For the CDR3, the DNA is TGTGCCAGTAGTTCGGGACTAGCGGGAGCCATCGAGACCCAGTACTTC.

The J gene is TRBJ2-7, the V gene TRBV5-1; tentative D call: TRBD1 (6 bases). CDR3 length: 15 residues. V was pared by 4 bases and J by 3 bases, with 17 bases between. In germline, CDR1 is SGHRS, CDR2 YFSETQ. CDR3 loop: CASSPVQGQYYEQYF. In DNA, the CDR3 is TGCGCCAGCAGCCCAGTGCAGGGGCAATACTACGAGCAGTACTTC.

The chain employs TRBV7-3 and TRBJ1-1, with 9 bases aligning to TRBD1. V was pared by 6 bases and J by 5 bases, with 4 bases of the junction left unmatched. This CDR3 is built from 13 residues. Germline CDR1 SGHTA, CDR2 FQGTGA. Written as DNA, the CDR3 is TGTGCCAGCAGACAGGACAGGGGAACTGAAGCTTTCTTT. Protein: CASRQDRGTEAFF.

The CDR3 region is CAWMRPQNEKLFF. Here the CDR3 DNA reads TGTGCCTGGATGAGGCCTCAAAATGAAAAACTGTTTTTT. V gene TRBV30 combines with J gene TRBJ1-4; D ambiguous. This CDR3 contains 13 residues. The V gene's germline CDR1 is GTSNPN and CDR2 SVGIG (reference sequence). Between the trimmed V and J ends, which lost 4 bases and 5 bases, there was a span of 11 bases.

This chain uses TRBV7-3 with TRBJ2-7; tentatively, D is TRBD1 (5 bases). The CDR3 extends over 14 amino acids. Germline V gene sequence: CDR1 SGHTA, CDR2 FQGTGA. Trimming shortened V by 2 bases and J by 3 bases, and 11 bases separated the two germline ends. The CDR3 loop is CASSLYGHFYEQYF. Written as DNA, the CDR3 is TGTGCCAGCAGCTTATACGGACATTTCTACGAGCAGTACTTC.

This rearrangement joins TRBV6-5 to TRBJ2-1; 7 bases are a match to TRBD1. Germline V gives CDR1 MNHEY, CDR2 SVGAGI. This CDR3 has 13 amino acids. The V and J ends lost 2 bases and 10 bases, in that order; junction bases with no gene match: 5. CDR3 in DNA: TGTGCCAGCAGTTACAGAGGGGGACAGGAGCAGTTCTTC. Amino acids: CASSYRGGQEQFF.

This rearrangement joins TRBV10-3 to TRBJ2-7; 7 bases are shared with TRBD1. Germline CDR1 reads ENHRY; CDR2 reads SYGVKD. V lost 5 bases to trimming and J lost 0 bases; unmatched junction nucleotides: 4. This CDR3 has 14 residues. CDR3 nucleotide sequence: TGTGCCATCAGTCCCCGGGACAGCTCCTACGAGCAGTACTTC. This gives the protein CAISPRDSSYEQYF.

The J gene is TRBJ1-4, the V gene TRBV25-1; 7 positions agree with TRBD1. The germline gives CDR1 MGHDK, CDR2 SYGVNS. There are 17 residues in the CDR3. The V segment lost 10 bases and the J segment 1 base; nucleotides outside the gene matches: 15. CDR3 DNA: TGTGCCACTGCGACAGGGTGGTCTCCTAAAACTAATGAAAAACTGTTTTTT. It yields the protein CATATGWSPKTNEKLFF.

The chain couples TRBV28 to TRBJ1-5; TRBD1 matches 7 bases. This CDR3 region has 15 residues. Germline V CDR1 and CDR2: MDHEN, SYDVKM. J lost 1 base, V lost 10 bases, and 10 bases had no gene match. The CDR3 loop reads CATQPDRVSNQPQHF. In DNA, the CDR3 is TGTGCCACCCAACCAGACAGGGTGAGCAATCAGCCCCAGCATTTT.

The chain links TRBV19 to TRBJ2-1, with 12 bases matching TRBD2. The CDR3 runs 15 residues. The germline V gene has CDR1 LNHDA and CDR2 SQIVND (reference sequence). Trimming took 6 bases from V and 5 from J; bases not matched to a gene: 5. CDR3 amino acids: CASSLAGGPNNEQFF. For the CDR3, the DNA is TGTGCCAGTAGCCTAGCGGGAGGGCCAAACAATGAGCAGTTCTTC. Filled out from reference TRBV19 and TRBJ2-1, the complete variable domain reads DGGITQSPKYLFRKEGQNVTLSCEQNLNHDAMYWYRQDPGQGLRLIYYSQIVNDFQKGDIAEGYSVSREKKESFPLTVTSAQKNPTAFYLCASSLAGGPNNEQFFGPGTRLTVL.

The V and J genes are TRBV3-1 (or the pseudogene TRBV3-2) and TRBJ2-7; TRBD1 matches 9 bases. The V segment lost 1 base and the J segment 4 bases; nucleotides outside the gene matches: 5. The CDR3 length is 15 residues. CDR1 is LGHDT and CDR2 is YNNKEL in the germline V gene (reference sequence). The CDR3 DNA reads as TGTGCCAGCAGCCAAGGGACAGGGGTTACGTACGAGCAGTACTTC. It translates to CASSQGTGVTYEQYF.